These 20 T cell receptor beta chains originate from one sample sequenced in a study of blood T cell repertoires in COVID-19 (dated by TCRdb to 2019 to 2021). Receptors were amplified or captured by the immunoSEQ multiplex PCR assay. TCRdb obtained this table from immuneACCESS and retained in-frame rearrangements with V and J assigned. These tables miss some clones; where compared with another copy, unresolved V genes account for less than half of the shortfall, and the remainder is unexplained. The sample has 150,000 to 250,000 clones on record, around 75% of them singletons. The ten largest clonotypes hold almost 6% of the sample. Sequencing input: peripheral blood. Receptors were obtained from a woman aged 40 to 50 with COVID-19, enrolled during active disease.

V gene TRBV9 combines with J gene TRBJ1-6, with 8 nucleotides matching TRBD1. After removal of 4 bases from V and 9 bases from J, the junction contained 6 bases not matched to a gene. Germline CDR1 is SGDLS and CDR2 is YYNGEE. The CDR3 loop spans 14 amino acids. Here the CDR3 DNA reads TGTGCCAGCAGCCTAGACAGGGGCGGTTCACCCCTCCACTTT. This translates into CASSLDRGGSPLHF.

In DNA form, the CDR3 reads TGTGCCAGCAGCTCCCGGGTTAGCAGTGGCTACACCTTC. Translated, it gives CASSSRVSSGYTF. This rearrangement joins TRBV7-2 to TRBJ1-2; D is unresolved. Germline values: CDR1 SGHTA, CDR2 FQGNSA. The CDR3 runs 13 residues. With 4 bases removed from V and 7 bases from J, the gap between germline ends came to 13 bases.

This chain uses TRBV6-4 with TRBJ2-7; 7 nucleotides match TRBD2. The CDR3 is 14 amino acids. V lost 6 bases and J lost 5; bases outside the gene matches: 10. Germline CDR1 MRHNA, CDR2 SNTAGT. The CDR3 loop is CASSHTGGGNEQYF. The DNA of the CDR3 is TGTGCCAGCAGCCACACGGGGGGAGGGAACGAGCAGTACTTC.

CDR3 DNA sequence: TGCGCCAGCAGGGTGGGCAGCACAGATACGCAGTATTTT. Translated, it gives CASRVGSTDTQYF. The chain uses TRBV5-1 and TRBJ2-3; D is ambiguous. Germline CDR1 SGHRS, CDR2 YFSETQ. The length of the CDR3 is 13 residues. The V end lost 5 bases, the J end lost 0 bases, and 7 bases lay between the germline ends.

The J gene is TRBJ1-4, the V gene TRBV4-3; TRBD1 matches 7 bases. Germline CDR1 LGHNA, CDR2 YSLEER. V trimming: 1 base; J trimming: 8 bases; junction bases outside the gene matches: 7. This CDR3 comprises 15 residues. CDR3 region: CASSQGGGAGEKLFF. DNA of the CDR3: TGCGCCAGCAGCCAAGGAGGGGGCGCTGGGGAAAAACTGTTTTTT.

The CDR3 region has the DNA TGTGCCAGCAGCCTTCCGGGACTAGTAAACACCGGGGAGCTGTTTTTT. Translating it yields CASSLPGLVNTGELFF. V is TRBV3-1 (or the pseudogene TRBV3-2) and J is TRBJ2-2; 8 bases line up with TRBD2. Germline-derived CDR1 and CDR2 are LGHDT and YNNKEL (reference sequence). The CDR3 is 16 amino acids. J was trimmed by 2 bases and V by 4 bases; bases with no gene match: 6.

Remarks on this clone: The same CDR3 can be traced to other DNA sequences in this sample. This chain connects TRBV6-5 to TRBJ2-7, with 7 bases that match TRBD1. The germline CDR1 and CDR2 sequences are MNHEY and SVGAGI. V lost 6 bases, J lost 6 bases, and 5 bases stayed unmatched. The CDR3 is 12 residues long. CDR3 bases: TGTGCCAGCAGACAGGGGTCTCGCGAGCAGTACTTC. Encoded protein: CASRQGSREQYF.

CDR3 protein: CASSIWAPPGQGRDGYTF. CDR3 nucleotides: TGTGCCAGTAGTATTTGGGCCCCACCGGGACAGGGGCGTGATGGCTACACCTTC. This chain links TRBV19 with TRBJ1-2; 10 bases line up with TRBD1. Germline lookup yields CDR1 LNHDA and CDR2 SQIVND (reference sequence). V lost 3 bases to trimming and J lost 6 bases; unmatched junction nucleotides: 16. This CDR3 contains 18 residues.

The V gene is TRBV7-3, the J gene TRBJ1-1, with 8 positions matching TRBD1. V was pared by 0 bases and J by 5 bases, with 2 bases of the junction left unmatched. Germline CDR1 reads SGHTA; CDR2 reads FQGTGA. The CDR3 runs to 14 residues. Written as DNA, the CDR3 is TGTGCCAGCAGCTTAACAGACAGGGGAACTGAAGCTTTCTTT. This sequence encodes CASSLTDRGTEAFF.

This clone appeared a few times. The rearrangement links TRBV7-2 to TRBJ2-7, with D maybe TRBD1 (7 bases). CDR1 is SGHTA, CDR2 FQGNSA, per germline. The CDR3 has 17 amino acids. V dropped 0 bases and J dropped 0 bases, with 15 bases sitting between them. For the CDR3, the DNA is TGTGCCAGCAGCTTAGCCCTAACAGGGGACTCCTCCTACGAGCAGTACTTC. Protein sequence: CASSLALTGDSSYEQYF. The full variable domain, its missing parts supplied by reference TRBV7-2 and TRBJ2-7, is GAGVSQSPSNKVTEKGKDVELRCDPISGHTALYWYRQSLGQGLEFLIYFQGNSAPDKSGLPSDRFSAERTGGSVSTLTIQRTQQEDSAVYLCASSLALTGDSSYEQYFGPGTRLTVT.

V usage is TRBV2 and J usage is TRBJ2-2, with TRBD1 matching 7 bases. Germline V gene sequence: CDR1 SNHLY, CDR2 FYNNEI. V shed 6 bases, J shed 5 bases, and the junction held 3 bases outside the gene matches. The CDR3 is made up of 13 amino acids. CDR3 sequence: CASSATGTGELFF. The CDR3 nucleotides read TGTGCCAGCAGCGCGACAGGGACCGGGGAGCTGTTTTTT. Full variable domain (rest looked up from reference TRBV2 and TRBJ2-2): EPEVTQTPSHQVTQMGQEVILRCVPISNHLYFYWYRQILGQKVEFLVSFYNNEISEKSEIFDDQFSVERPDGSNFTLKIRSTKLEDSAMYFCASSATGTGELFFGEGSRLTVL.

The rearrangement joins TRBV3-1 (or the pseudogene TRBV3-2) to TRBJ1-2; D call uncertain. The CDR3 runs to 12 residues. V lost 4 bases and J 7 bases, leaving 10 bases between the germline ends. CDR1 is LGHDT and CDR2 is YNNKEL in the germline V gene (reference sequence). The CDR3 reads CASSPNGVGYTF. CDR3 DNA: TGTGCCAGCAGCCCGAACGGGGTTGGCTACACCTTC.

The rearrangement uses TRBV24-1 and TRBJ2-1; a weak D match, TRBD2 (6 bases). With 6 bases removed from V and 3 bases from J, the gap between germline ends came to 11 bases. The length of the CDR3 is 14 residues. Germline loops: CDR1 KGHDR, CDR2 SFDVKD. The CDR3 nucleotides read TGTGCCACCAGTAACGGGGGAATCTACAATGAGCAGTTCTTC. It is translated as CATSNGGIYNEQFF.

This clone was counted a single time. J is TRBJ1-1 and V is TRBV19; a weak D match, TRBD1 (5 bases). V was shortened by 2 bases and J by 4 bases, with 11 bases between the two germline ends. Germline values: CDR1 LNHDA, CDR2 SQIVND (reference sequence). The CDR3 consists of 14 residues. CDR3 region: CASSIQGWSTEAFF. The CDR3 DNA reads TGTGCCAGTAGTATACAGGGTTGGAGCACTGAAGCTTTCTTT.

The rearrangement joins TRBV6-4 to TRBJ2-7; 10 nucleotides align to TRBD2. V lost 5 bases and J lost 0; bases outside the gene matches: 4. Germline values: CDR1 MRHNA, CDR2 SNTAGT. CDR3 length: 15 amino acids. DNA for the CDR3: TGTGCCAGCAGTCGGCTAGCGGGGGACTCCTACGAGCAGTACTTC. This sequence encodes CASSRLAGDSYEQYF.

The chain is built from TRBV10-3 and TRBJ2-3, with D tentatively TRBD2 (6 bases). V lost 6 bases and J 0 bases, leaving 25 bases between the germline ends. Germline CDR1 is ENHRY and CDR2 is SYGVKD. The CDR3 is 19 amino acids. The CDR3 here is CAISEGLGVSGASTDTQYF. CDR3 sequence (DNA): TGTGCCATCAGCGAAGGCCTAGGAGTTAGCGGCGCTAGCACAGATACGCAGTATTTT.

The CDR3 region has the DNA TGCGCCAGCAGCTTTCAGGAGGGAGCAAGCTACGAGCAGTACTTC. It yields the protein CASSFQEGASYEQYF. The chain combines TRBV5-1 with TRBJ2-7, with a weak D call TRBD2 (6 bases). From germline, CDR1 is SGHRS and CDR2 YFSETQ. The ends were cut back, 2 bases at V and 3 bases at J, with 15 bases in the middle. The CDR3 loop spans 15 amino acids.

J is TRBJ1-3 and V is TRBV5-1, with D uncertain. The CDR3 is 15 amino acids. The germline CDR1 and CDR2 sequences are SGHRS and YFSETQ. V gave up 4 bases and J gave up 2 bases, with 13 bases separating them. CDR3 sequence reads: CASSADGVAGNTIYF. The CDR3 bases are TGCGCCAGCAGCGCCGACGGGGTGGCTGGAAACACCATATATTTT.

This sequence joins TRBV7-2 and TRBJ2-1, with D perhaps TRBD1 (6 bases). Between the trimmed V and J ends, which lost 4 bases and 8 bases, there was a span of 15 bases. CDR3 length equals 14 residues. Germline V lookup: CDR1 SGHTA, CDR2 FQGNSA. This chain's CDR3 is CASSWPDRPHEQFF. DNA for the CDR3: TGTGCCAGCAGCTGGCCTGACAGGCCCCATGAGCAGTTCTTC. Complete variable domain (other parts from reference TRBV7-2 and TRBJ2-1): GAGVSQSPSNKVTEKGKDVELRCDPISGHTALYWYRQSLGQGLEFLIYFQGNSAPDKSGLPSDRFSAERTGGSVSTLTIQRTQQEDSAVYLCASSWPDRPHEQFFGPGTRLTVL.

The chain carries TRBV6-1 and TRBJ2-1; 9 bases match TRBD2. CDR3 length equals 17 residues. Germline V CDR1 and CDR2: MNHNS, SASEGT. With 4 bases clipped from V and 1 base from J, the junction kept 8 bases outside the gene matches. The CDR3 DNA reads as TGTGCCAGCAGTGCGCAGCTAGCGGGAATATCCTACAATGAGCAGTTCTTC. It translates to CASSAQLAGISYNEQFF.